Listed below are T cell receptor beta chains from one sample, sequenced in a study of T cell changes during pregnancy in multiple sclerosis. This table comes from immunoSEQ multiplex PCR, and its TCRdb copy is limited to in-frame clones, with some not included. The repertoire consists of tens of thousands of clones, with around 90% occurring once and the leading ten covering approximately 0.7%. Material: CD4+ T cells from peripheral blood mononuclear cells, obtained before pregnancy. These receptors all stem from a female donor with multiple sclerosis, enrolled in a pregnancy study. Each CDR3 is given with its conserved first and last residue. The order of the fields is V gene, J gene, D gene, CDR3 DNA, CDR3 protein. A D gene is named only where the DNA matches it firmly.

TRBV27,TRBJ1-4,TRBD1,TGTGCCAGCAGCTCTAGGACAGGGTTGGATCGGTTGGCAACTAATGAAAAACTGTTTTTT,CASSSRTGLDRLATNEKLFF
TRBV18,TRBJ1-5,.,TGTGCCAGCTCACCGACACTCAATCAGCCCCAGCATTTT,CASSPTLNQPQHF
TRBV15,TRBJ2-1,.,TGTGCCACCACGGATATTTCAGGAGGTGAGCAGTTCTTC,CATTDISGGEQFF
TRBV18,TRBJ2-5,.,TGTGCCAGCTCAGTCGGACTTCAAGAGACCCAGTACTTC,CASSVGLQETQYF
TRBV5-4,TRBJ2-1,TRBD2,TGTGCCAGCAGCTTGTCTGCTAGCGGGTACAATGAGCAGTTCTTC,CASSLSASGYNEQFF
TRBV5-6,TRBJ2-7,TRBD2,TGTGCCAGCAGTTATAGCGGGGGGGCCGCTCGCGAGCAGTACTTC,CASSYSGGAAREQYF
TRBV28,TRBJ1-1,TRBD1,TGTGCCAGCACTCCGGGGACAGGTCGAGCTTTCTTT,CASTPGTGRAFF
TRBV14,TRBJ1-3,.,TGTGCCAGCAGCCTAGCCCCTGGCGGAAACACCATATATTTT,CASSLAPGGNTIYF
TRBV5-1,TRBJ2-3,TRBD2,TGCGCCAGCAGCTCTACTAGCGGGGGCCTCCGTAGCACAGATACGCAGTATTTT,CASSSTSGGLRSTDTQYF
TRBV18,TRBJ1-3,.,TGTGCCAGCTCACCATCTCAACTAGGGTCTGGAAACACCATATATTTT,CASSPSQLGSGNTIYF
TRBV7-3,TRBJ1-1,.,TGTGCCAGCAGCTTAACTAGCCCAGGAACGGGAAACACTGAAGCTTTCTTT,CASSLTSPGTGNTEAFF
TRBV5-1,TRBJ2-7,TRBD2,TGCGCCAGCAGCCCTGGACTAGCGGGTTACGAGCAGTACTTC,CASSPGLAGYEQYF
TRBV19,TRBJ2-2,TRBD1,TGTGCCAGTAGTATAAGGGACAGGCGAACCGGGGAGCTGTTTTTT,CASSIRDRRTGELFF
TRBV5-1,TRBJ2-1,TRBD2,TGCGCCAGCAGCCTAGGACTAGAGCACAATGAGCAGTTCTTC,CASSLGLEHNEQFF
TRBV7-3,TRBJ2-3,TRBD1,TGTGCCAGCAGCTTCCTACCCGCAGGGGGTAGGGCAGATACGCAGTATTTT,CASSFLPAGGRADTQYF